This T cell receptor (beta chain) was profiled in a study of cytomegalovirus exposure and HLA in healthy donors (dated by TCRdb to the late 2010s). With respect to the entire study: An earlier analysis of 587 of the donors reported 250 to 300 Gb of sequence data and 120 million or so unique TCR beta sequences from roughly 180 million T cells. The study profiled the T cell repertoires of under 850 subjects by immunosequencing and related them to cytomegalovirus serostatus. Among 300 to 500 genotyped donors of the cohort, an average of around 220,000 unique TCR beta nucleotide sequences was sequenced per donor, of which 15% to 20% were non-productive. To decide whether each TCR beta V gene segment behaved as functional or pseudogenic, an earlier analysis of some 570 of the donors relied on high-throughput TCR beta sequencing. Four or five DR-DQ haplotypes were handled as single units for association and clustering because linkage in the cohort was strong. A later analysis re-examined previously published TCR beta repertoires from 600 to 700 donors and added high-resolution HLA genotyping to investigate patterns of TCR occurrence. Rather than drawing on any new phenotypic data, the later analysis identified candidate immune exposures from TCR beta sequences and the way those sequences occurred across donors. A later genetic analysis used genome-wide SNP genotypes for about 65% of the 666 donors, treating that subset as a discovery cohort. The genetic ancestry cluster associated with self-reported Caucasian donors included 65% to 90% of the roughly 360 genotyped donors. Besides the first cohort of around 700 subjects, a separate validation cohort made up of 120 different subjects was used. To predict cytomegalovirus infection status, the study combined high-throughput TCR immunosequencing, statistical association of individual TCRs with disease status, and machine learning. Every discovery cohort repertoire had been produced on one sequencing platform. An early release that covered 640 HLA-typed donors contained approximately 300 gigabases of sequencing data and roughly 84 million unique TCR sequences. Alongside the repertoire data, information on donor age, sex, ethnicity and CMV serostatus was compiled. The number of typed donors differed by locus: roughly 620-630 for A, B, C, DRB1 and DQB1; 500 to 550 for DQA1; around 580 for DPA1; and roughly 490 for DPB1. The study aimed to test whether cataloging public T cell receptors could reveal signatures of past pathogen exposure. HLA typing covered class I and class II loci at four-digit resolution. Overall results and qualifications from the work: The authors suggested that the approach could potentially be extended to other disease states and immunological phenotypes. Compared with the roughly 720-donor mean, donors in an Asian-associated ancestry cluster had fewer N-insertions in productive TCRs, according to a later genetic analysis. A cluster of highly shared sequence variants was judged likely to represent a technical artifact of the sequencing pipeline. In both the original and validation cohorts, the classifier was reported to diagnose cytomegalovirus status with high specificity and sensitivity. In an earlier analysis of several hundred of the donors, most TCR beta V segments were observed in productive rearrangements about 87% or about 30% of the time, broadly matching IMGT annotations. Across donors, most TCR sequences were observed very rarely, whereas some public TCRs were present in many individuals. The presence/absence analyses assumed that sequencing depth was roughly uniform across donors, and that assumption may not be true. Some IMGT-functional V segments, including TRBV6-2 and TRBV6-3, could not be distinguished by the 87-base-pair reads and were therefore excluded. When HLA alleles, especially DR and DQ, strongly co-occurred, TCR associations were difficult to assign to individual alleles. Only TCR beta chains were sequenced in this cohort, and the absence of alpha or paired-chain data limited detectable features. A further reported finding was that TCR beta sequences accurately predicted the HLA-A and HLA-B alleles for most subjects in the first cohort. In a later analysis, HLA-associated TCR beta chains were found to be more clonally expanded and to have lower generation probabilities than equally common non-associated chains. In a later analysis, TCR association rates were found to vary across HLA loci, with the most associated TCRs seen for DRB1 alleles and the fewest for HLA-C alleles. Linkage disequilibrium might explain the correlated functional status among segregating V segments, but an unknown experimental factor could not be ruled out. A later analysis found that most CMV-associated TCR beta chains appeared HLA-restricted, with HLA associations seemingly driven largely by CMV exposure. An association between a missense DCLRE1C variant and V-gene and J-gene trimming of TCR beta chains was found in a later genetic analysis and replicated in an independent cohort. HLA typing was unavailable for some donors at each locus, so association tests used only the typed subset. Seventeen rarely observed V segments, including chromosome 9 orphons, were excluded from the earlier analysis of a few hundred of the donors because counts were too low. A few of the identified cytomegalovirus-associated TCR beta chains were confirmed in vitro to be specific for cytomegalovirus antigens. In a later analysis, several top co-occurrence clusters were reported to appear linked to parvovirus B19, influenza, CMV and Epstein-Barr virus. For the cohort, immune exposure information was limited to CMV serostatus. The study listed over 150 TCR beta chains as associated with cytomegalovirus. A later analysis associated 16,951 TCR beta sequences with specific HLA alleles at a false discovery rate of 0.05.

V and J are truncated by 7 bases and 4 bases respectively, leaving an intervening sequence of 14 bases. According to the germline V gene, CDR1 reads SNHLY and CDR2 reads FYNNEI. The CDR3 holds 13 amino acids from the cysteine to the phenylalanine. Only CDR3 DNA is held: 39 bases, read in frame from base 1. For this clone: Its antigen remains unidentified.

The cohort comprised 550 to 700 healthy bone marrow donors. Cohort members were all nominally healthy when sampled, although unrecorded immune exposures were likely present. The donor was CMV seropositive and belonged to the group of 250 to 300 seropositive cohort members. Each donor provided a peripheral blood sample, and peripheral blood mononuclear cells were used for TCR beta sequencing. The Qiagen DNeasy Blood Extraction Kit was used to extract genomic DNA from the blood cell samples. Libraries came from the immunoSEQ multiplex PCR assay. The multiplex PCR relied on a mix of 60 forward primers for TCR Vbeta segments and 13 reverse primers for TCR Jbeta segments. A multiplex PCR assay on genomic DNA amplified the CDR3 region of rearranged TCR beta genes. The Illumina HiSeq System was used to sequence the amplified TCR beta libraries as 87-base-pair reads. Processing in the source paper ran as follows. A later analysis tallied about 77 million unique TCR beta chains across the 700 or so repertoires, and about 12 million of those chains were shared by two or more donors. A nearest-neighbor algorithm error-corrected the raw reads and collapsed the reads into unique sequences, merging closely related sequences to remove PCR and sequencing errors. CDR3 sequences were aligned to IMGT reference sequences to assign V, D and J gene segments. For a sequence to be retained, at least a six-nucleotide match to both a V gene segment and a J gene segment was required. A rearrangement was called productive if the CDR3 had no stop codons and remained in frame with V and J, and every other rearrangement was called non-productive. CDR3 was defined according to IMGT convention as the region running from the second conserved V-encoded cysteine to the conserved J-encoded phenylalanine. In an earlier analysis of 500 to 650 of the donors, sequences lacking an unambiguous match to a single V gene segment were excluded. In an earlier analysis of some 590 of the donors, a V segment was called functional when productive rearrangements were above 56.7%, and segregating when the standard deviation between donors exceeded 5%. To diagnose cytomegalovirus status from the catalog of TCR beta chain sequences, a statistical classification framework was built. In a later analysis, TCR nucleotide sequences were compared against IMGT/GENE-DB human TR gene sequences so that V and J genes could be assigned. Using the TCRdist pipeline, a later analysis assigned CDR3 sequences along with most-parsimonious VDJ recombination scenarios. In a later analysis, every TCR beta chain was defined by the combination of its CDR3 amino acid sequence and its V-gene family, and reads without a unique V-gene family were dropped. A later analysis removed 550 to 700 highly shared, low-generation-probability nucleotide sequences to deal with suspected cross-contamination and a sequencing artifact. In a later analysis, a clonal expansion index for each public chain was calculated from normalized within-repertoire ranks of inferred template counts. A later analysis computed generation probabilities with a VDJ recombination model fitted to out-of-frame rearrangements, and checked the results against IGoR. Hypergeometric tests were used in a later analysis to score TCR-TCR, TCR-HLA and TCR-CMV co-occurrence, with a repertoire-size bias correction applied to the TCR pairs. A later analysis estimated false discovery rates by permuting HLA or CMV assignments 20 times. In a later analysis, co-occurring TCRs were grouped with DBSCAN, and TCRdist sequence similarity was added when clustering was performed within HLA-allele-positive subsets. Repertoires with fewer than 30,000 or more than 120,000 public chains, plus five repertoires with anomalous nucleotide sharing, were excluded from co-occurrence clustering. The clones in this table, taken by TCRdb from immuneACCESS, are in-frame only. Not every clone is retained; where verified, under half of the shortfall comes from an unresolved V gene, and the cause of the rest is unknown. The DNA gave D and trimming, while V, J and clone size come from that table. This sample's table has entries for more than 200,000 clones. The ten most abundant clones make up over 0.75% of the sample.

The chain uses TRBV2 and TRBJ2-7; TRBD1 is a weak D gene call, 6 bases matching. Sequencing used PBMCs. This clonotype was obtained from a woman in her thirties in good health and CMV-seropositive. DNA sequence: TGTGCCAGCATTGCACAGGGCCCTTACGAGCAGTACTTC. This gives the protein CASIAQGPYEQYF.